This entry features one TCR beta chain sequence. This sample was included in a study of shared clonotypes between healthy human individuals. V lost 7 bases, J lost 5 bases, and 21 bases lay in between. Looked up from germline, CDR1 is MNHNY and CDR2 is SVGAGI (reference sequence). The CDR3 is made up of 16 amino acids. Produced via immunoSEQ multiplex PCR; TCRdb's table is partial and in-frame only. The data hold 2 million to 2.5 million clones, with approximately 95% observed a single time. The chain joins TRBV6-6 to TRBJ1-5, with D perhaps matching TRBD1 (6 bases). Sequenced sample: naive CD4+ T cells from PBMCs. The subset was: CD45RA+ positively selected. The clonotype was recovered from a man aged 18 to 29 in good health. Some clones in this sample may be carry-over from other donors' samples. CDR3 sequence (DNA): TGTGCCAGCATCCAGAAATTACAGGGTAGGGATCAGCCCCAGCATTTT. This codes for CASIQKLQGRDQPQHF.